This T cell receptor beta chain stems from a study of T-cell reconstitution after alpha-beta-depleted transplantation in children. Comment on this clonotype: What it recognizes is unknown.

Germline V gene data show CDR1 as DFQATT and CDR2 as SNEGSKA (reference sequence). Trimming took 7 bases from V and 5 from J; bases not matched to a gene: 11. The CDR3 consists of 14 residues. This sample's TCRbeta library carried unique molecular identifier barcodes. TCRdb re-called the PCR reads through MiXCR, storing one row per CDR3 protein. This sample has 200,000 to 300,000 distinct CDR3 sequences, with about 26% found just once. Study-wide points: Some patients showed high day-60 TCRbeta diversity, which derived from surviving recipient T cells and thymic progenitors.

This specimen was PBMCs, taken before TCRalphabeta/CD19-depleted stem cell transplant. The TCR was taken from a girl aged 2-10 years with Fanconi anemia, due to receive a stem cell transplant. The genes are TRBV20-1 and TRBJ2-1; TRBD1 aligns across 7 bases. Written as DNA, the CDR3 is TGCAGTGGAGCTACAGGGGCTAACCACAATGAGCAGTTCTTC. This translates into CSGATGANHNEQFF.